This TCR beta chain was recovered during a study of T cells after posttransplantation cyclophosphamide. Study outcomes and limitations: TRB clonality was highly associated with recipient CMV seropositivity and reactivation. Donor CD8+ memory clones often dominated recipient blood repertoires at later times. Skin or GI-infiltrating T cells shared few TRB sequences with blood.

Treatment was busulfan-fludarabine conditioning, a marrow graft, and cyclophosphamide on days +3 and +4. Clones were read by immunoSEQ multiplex PCR, and TCRdb kept only the in-frame ones, dropping some. The data contain some 45,000 clones, 90% of them singletons. Worth noting for this clone: What it recognizes is unknown.

The CDR3 runs to 15 residues. V was pared by 3 bases and J by 0 bases, with 5 bases of the junction left unmatched. Germline-derived CDR1 and CDR2 are SGHDT and YYEEEE. This TCR came from a male patient in his sixties who received an allogeneic stem cell transplant from a related donor and was CMV-positive. Some T cells may originate from the graft donor. V is TRBV5-6 and J is TRBJ1-1, with 7 bases aligning to TRBD1. This sample comprised PBMCs, obtained around 67 days after allogeneic stem cell transplant with posttransplant cyclophosphamide. The CDR3 protein is CASSSRGHLNTEAFF. In nucleotides, the CDR3 is TGTGCCAGCAGCTCAAGGGGGCACTTGAACACTGAAGCTTTCTTT. Combining the CDR3 with reference TRBV5-6 and TRBJ1-1 gives the whole variable domain DAGVTQSPTHLIKTRGQQVTLRCSPKSGHDTVSWYQQALGQGPQFIFQYYEEEERQRGNFPDRFSGHQFPNYSSELNVNALLLGDSALYLCASSSRGHLNTEAFFGQGTRLTVV.